These 12 T cell receptor beta chains were sequenced from one sample in a study of CD8 T cells in ankylosing spondylitis. One entry per CDR3 protein results from TCRdb running MiXCR on the 5' RACE reads. The sample carries about 300,000 distinct CDR3 sequences, around a tenth recorded once. Sequencing was done on a sample of blood, either unsorted or a sorted T cell fraction (not recorded which). The receptors derive from a female donor with ankylosing spondylitis or in good health (not recorded which).

This clonotype came up many times. This rearrangement joins TRBV5-6 to TRBJ2-1, with unresolved D. V lost 5 bases and J lost 10, with 13 bases in between. The CDR3 runs to 12 residues. Germline V lookup: CDR1 SGHDT, CDR2 YYEEEE. The CDR3 loop is CASSVSMWEQFF. CDR3 DNA sequence: TGTGCCAGCAGTGTTTCAATGTGGGAGCAGTTCTTC.

As regards this clonotype: A much larger clone sits a single nucleotide away, making a read error possible. V and J are TRBV5-1 and TRBJ2-3; D may be TRBD2 (5 bases). V lost 6 bases and J lost 6, with 14 bases in between. This CDR3 spans 13 amino acids. Per germline, CDR1 SGHRS and CDR2 YFSETQ. The CDR3 protein is CASTRGSSDTQYF. In nucleotides, the CDR3 is TGCGCCAGCACCCGGGGATCGTCGGATACGCAGTATTTT.

This clonotype was detected only a few times. The chain recombines TRBV5-1 with TRBJ1-1, with 10 bases identical to TRBD1. Germline CDR1 is SGHRS and CDR2 is YFSETQ. The ends lost 4 bases at V and 4 bases at J; junction bases unmatched: 7. This CDR3 is 15 amino acids long. CDR3 protein: CASSDRGRRVTEAFF. CDR3 sequence (DNA): TGCGCCAGCAGCGACAGGGGGCGCCGGGTCACTGAAGCTTTCTTT.

V gene TRBV5-1 combines with J gene TRBJ2-2; 8 bases line up with TRBD1. Germline V gene data show CDR1 as SGHRS and CDR2 as YFSETQ. This CDR3 has 19 residues. V dropped 0 bases and J dropped 1; count of bases not matched to a gene: 11. The chain's CDR3 is CASSLAIGTGDKNTGELFF. The DNA of the CDR3 is TGCGCCAGCAGCTTGGCCATAGGGACAGGCGACAAGAACACCGGGGAGCTGTTTTTT. Full variable domain (rest looked up from reference TRBV5-1 and TRBJ2-2): KAGVTQTPRYLIKTRGQQVTLSCSPISGHRSVSWYQQTPGQGLQFLFEYFSETQRNKGNFPGRFSGRQFSNSRSEMNVSTLELGDSALYLCASSLAIGTGDKNTGELFFGEGSRLTVL.

This clonotype was recorded at least ten times. This chain links TRBV5-1 with TRBJ2-3, with a possible D match to TRBD2 (6 bases). V was pared by 3 bases and J by 2 bases, with 13 bases between. CDR1 and CDR2 (germline): SGHRS, YFSETQ. The CDR3 sequence is 15 residues long. The CDR3 sequence is CASSSGLQPTDTQYF. The CDR3 DNA is TGCGCCAGCAGCTCAGGACTACAACCCACAGATACGCAGTATTTT.

This clonotype was picked up a small number of times. The J gene is TRBJ2-1, the V gene TRBV19; the D gene is possibly TRBD1 (5 bases). Germline V gene sequence: CDR1 LNHDA, CDR2 SQIVND (reference sequence). CDR3 size: 14 residues. Trimming removed 1 base at V and 8 bases at J, with 12 bases between. CDR3 region: CASSIGGRVDEQFF. The CDR3 bases are TGTGCCAGTAGTATAGGGGGCAGAGTAGATGAGCAGTTCTTC.

This clonotype was found a few times. The chain is built from TRBV7-8 and TRBJ2-3; D call uncertain. The germline V gene encodes CDR1 SGHVS and CDR2 FQNEAQ. CDR3 size: 13 residues. Trimming removed 5 bases at V and 5 bases at J, with 11 bases between. CDR3 DNA sequence: TGTGCCAGCAGCCCCCCAAGAGAAGATACGCAGTATTTT. Translated, it gives CASSPPREDTQYF. The full variable domain, in which reference TRBV7-8 and TRBJ2-3 provide the parts outside the CDR3, is GAGVSQSPRYKVAKRGQDVALRCDPISGHVSLFWYQQALGQGPEFLTYFQNEAQLDKSGLPSDRFFAERPEGSVSTLKIQRTQQEDSAVYLCASSPPREDTQYFGPGTRLTVL.

J is TRBJ2-7 and V is TRBV7-2, with D perhaps TRBD2 (6 bases). Trimming took off 8 bases at V and 0 bases at J, with 17 bases between the two ends. There are 15 residues in the CDR3. Germline V gives CDR1 SGHTA, CDR2 FQGNSA. This CDR3 reads CASADSGTLSYEQYF. CDR3 sequence (DNA): TGTGCCAGCGCAGATTCGGGGACTCTCTCCTACGAGCAGTACTTC.

This clonotype has a count of ten or more. The gene calls are TRBV12-3 or TRBV12-4 and TRBJ1-2, with D possibly matching TRBD1 (5 bases). The CDR3 has 11 amino acids. The germline V and J ends were trimmed by 5 bases and 8 bases, with 9 bases remaining between them. This chain's CDR3 is CASSPGRGYTF. The DNA of the CDR3 is TGTGCCAGCAGTCCGGGACGCGGCTACACCTTC.

The chain combines TRBV3-1 with TRBJ2-7, with 9 bases fitting TRBD2. V was clipped by 6 bases and J by 2 bases; unmatched bases: 8. Germline V gene data show CDR1 as LGHDT and CDR2 as YNNKEL (reference sequence). The CDR3 contains 15 residues. This CDR3 is CASRTGLASTYEQYF. The CDR3 DNA is TGTGCCAGCAGAACAGGACTAGCGAGTACCTACGAGCAGTACTTC.

In this sample, this clonotype turned up a few times. The V gene is TRBV5-1, the J gene TRBJ2-5; TRBD2 agrees at 7 bases. The CDR3 covers 14 residues. V trimming: 0 bases; J trimming: 5 bases; junction bases outside the gene matches: 4. Germline CDR1 is SGHRS and CDR2 is YFSETQ. The CDR3 bases are TGCGCCAGCAGCTTGGAAAGGGGAGGGGAGACCCAGTACTTC. This encodes CASSLERGGETQYF.

This clonotype was seen repeatedly, ten times or more. J is TRBJ2-3 and V is TRBV5-1; D not certain. Germline CDR1 SGHRS, CDR2 YFSETQ. The CDR3 extends over 14 amino acids. The germline V and J ends were trimmed by 1 base and 2 bases, with 8 bases remaining between them. The CDR3 sequence: CASSLQGYTDTQYF. The DNA for the CDR3 is TGCGCCAGCAGCTTGCAAGGCTACACAGATACGCAGTATTTT.